This T cell receptor (beta chain) was sequenced for a study of T cell repertoires in cytomegalovirus infection (dated by TCRdb to about 2019). Concerning the study at large: Because public TCR beta signatures pointed to carriage of CMV infection together with the matching HLA type, the HLA type of each donor mattered for the analysis.

CDR1 and CDR2, per the germline V gene, are KGHDR and SFDVKD. The CDR3 holds 15 amino acids from the cysteine to the phenylalanine. Kept here is only the CDR3 DNA, which spans 45 bases and is read in frame from base 1. V ends up 6 bases short and J 6 bases short, with an unmatched junction base count of 10. In its sample, this clonotype was seen a few times. Its antigen target is currently unknown. The sample holds no much larger clone one base away, and base qualities are not on file. General findings and caveats noted by the study authors: The ex vivo response was dominated by HLA-C-restricted CMV-specific TCR beta clonotypes, which also provided the single most frequent clonotype in two of eight donors. Cumulative frequency of public TCR beta family members discriminated carriers of CMV infection plus the relevant HLA type in this cohort and an independent approximately 370-donor cohort.

Sequencing took place on an Illumina HiSeq 1500. Clones were called with MiXCR by TCRdb after fastp trimmed the public reads at Q25, and only in-frame beta chains were retained. Identical CDR3 proteins give one entry, which carries the most common genes and DNA. The sample table lists around 550,000 distinct CDR3 sequences, less than 30% of them with a count of one. Around 13% of the sample belongs to the ten largest clones. This chain is built from TRBV24-1 and TRBJ1-2; 9 of the junction bases match TRBD1. Sequencing was done on a sample of PBMCs. The TCR originated in a human donor in good health (CMV status not recorded). Some clones in this sample may be carry-over from other donors' samples. The DNA sequence is TGTGCCACCAGTTCCCCGGGACAGGGAGTACATGGCTACACCTTC. This yields the protein CATSSPGQGVHGYTF.